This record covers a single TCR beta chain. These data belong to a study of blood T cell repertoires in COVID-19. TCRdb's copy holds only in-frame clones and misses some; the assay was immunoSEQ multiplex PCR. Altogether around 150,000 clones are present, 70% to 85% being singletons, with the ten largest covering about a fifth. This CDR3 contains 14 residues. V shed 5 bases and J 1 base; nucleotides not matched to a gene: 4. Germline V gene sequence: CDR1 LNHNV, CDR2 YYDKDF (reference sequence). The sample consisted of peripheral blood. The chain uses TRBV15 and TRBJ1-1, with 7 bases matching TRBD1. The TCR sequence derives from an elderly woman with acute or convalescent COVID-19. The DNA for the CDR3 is TGTGCCACCAGCTGGGGGGACAGGAACACTGAAGCTTTCTTT. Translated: CATSWGDRNTEAFF.